The rows below give T cell receptor beta chains drawn from one sample of a study of T-cell memory formation after mild COVID-19. MiXCR was run by TCRdb on the 5' RACE reads, yielding one entry per CDR3 protein. The sample includes tens of thousands of distinct CDR3 sequences, 16% of them seen just once. Sequences were obtained from PBMCs or a T cell subset sorted from them (not recorded which). The receptors here all came from an adult woman who had mild COVID-19 (a few samples of this study predate the infection). Cell type and time point are not known. The CDR3 runs from the conserved cysteine through the conserved F or W. Each record gives: J gene, clone size, V gene, D gene, CDR3 DNA, CDR3 protein. D genes are given only for firm matches. Clone size is not always given. Where it is, it says once, few, many or a class for expanded clones.

>TRBJ2-1|few|TRBV5-1|TRBD1
TGCGCCAGCAGCTACCGGACAGGGTGGGATGAGCAGTTCTTC
CASSYRTGWDEQFF
>TRBJ1-1|.|TRBV7-9|.
TGTGCCAGCAGCTTAATGACTGAAGCTTTCTTT
CASSLMTEAFF
>TRBJ1-2|.|TRBV5-8|TRBD1
TGTGCCAGCAGCTTGAGGGACAGGGCCTATGGCTACACCTTC
CASSLRDRAYGYTF
>TRBJ2-5|few|TRBV6-6|.
TGTGCCAGCACGTCAGGCGCCGTGGAGACCCAGTACTTC
CASTSGAVETQYF
>TRBJ2-1|many|TRBV7-2|TRBD2
TGTGCCAGCAGCTTTAGCGGGGGGAGCTCCTACAATGAGCAGTTCTTC
CASSFSGGSSYNEQFF
>TRBJ2-7|.|TRBV2|.
TGTGCCAGCAGTGAAGACGGCAGGATGGCTTACGAGCAGTACTTC
CASSEDGRMAYEQYF
>TRBJ2-7|few|TRBV2|.
TGTGCCAGCAGAACCGATTACGAGCAGTACTTC
CASRTDYEQYF
>TRBJ2-1|.|TRBV20-1|TRBD2
TGCAGTCCGCGGGAGTTGCCAGCGGGAGGGCCGCTTTACAATGAGCAGTTCTTC
CSPRELPAGGPLYNEQFF
>TRBJ1-2|few|TRBV14|TRBD1
TGTGCCAGCAGCCCGCAGGACAGGGCTGGCTACACCTTC
CASSPQDRAGYTF
>TRBJ1-2|few|TRBV20-1|.
TGCAGTGCTAGAGGCCCCCTCGCTATCTATGGCTACACCTTC
CSARGPLAIYGYTF
>TRBJ2-4|.|TRBV6-2/TRBV6-3|.
TGTGCCAGCAGCCGAGGGGGGCTTAACATTCAGTACTTC
CASSRGGLNIQYF
>TRBJ1-1|.|TRBV7-8|.
TGTGCCAGCAGCCCCCTCACTGAAGCTTTCTTT
CASSPLTEAFF
>TRBJ2-4|.|TRBV5-5|.
TGTGCCAGCAGCTTGGCGGGAAAAAACATTCAGTACTTC
CASSLAGKNIQYF
>TRBJ2-2|few|TRBV2|.
TGTGCCAGCAGGAGAGTCACCGGGGAGCTGTTTTTT
CASRRVTGELFF
>TRBJ2-7|.|TRBV15|TRBD1
TGTGCCACCAGCACCAGACAGGGCAACGAGCAGTACTTC
CATSTRQGNEQYF
>TRBJ2-7|.|TRBV4-1|.
TGCGCCAGCAGCCAGAGTGCTAGAGGGGCAGCCTACGAGCAGTACTTC
CASSQSARGAAYEQYF
>TRBJ1-5|few|TRBV4-3|TRBD1
TGCGCCAGCAGCACACGGACAGGGGTTACCGATCAGCCCCAGCATTTT
CASSTRTGVTDQPQHF
>TRBJ1-6|.|TRBV7-2|.
TGTGCCAGCAGCTTAGAGGGAGGGTTGAATTCACCCCTCCACTTT
CASSLEGGLNSPLHF
>TRBJ2-1|few|TRBV20-1|TRBD2
TGCAGTGCTAGAGTAAGGTGGCTAGCGGGAGGGCCGAGGGACAATGAGCAGTTCTTC
CSARVRWLAGGPRDNEQFF
>TRBJ2-3|.|TRBV6-1|TRBD2
TGTGCCAGCGCCGGGACTAGCTCATCAGATACGCAGTATTTT
CASAGTSSSDTQYF
>TRBJ2-7|.|TRBV15|.
TGTGCCACCAGCAGAGCAACTTTCTACGAGCAGTACTTC
CATSRATFYEQYF
>TRBJ2-7|few|TRBV30|.
TGTGCCTGGAGCCCAGGAGGGGGCTCCTACGAGCAGTACTTC
CAWSPGGGSYEQYF
>TRBJ1-6|few|TRBV6-6|.
TGTGCCAGCAGTCACGCGGAGGGAGGGGAGACTTCACCCCTCCACTTT
CASSHAEGGETSPLHF
>TRBJ1-6|medium-sized|TRBV7-9|.
TGTGCCAGCAGCTTAGTTGGGGGGGCATCACCCCTCCACTTT
CASSLVGGASPLHF